Sequencing of this TCR beta chain was carried out in a study of blood T cell repertoires in COVID-19. Study details: Sites in the United States, Italy and Spain provided acute and convalescent COVID-19 samples.

This CDR3 region has 14 residues. Germline V gene lookup returns CDR1 MNHEY and CDR2 SMNVEV (reference sequence). The V end lost 5 bases, the J end lost 3 bases, and 13 bases lay between the germline ends. This table comes from immunoSEQ multiplex PCR, and its TCRdb copy is limited to in-frame clones, with some not included. The table lists approximately 220,000 clones, less than 85% of them singletons, with about 19% in the top ten. Participants were placed into cohorts based on the clinical history they reported. Recovered status applied to Cohort 3 donors who had two consecutive negative PCRs. It also applied to those with clearance or with symptom resolution.

The origin of this receptor is a man aged 35-49 years who had recovered from COVID-19. V gene TRBV27 combines with J gene TRBJ1-1; D possibly corresponds to TRBD1 (6 bases). Sequencing was done on a sample of PBMCs or T cells enriched from blood (not recorded which). Written as DNA, the CDR3 is TGTGCCAGCAGTCCAAACAGGGTTGACACTGAAGCTTTCTTT. It translates to CASSPNRVDTEAFF.